Sequencing of this TCR beta chain was carried out in a study of T cell repertoires in cytomegalovirus infection. Comment on this clonotype: Antigen: not known.

TCRdb reprocessed the reads with MiXCR, giving one entry per CDR3 protein. This table holds around 900,000 distinct CDR3 sequences, approximately 30% found once. V trimming: 6 bases; J trimming: 5 bases; junction bases outside the gene matches: 20. The CDR3 has 19 residues. Germline CDR1 and CDR2: MNHEY and SVGEGT. General study findings and limits: Ex vivo, HLA-C-restricted CMV-specific TCR beta clonotypes prevailed over the rest of the response. There were carriers of CMV plus the relevant HLA, and cumulative public TCR beta family frequency identified them.

The origin of this receptor is a human donor in good health (CMV status not recorded). Some clones in this sample may be carry-over from other donors' samples. The rearrangement joins TRBV6-2 or TRBV6-3 to TRBJ2-2, with 8 nucleotides matching TRBD1. Material: cultured CD8+ T cells from PBMCs, obtained from culture after CMV antigen stimulation. Here the CDR3 DNA reads TGTGCCAGCAGGCCCCGTTCCTCGCGGCAGGGGGCGATGACCGGGGAGCTGTTTTTT. Its translation: CASRPRSSRQGAMTGELFF.